Below, one T cell receptor beta chain is given with its context. The sample originates from a study of early T cells in non-severe SARS-CoV-2 infection. TCRdb re-derived calls from the 5' RACE reads in MiXCR, one entry per CDR3 protein. The table includes about 53,000 distinct CDR3 sequences, about 12% detected once. Germline lookup yields CDR1 MDHEN and CDR2 SYDVKM. CDR3 size: 15 residues. V shed 5 bases, J shed 0 bases, and the junction held 5 bases outside the gene matches. This TCR was recovered from an adult who was a healthcare worker with PCR-confirmed SARS-CoV-2 infection or an uninfected control (not recorded which). The chain links TRBV28 to TRBJ2-3; 7 nucleotides align to TRBD1. Sequenced material: whole blood, taken at baseline. The CDR3 nucleotides read TGTGCCAGCAGTGGGGACAGCACTAGCACAGATACGCAGTATTTT. This gives the protein CASSGDSTSTDTQYF.